The sequence of this T cell receptor (beta chain) was determined in a study of T cell responses to AZD1222 COVID-19 vaccine. Here immunoSEQ multiplex PCR was the method, and the copy in TCRdb shows in-frame clones only, minus some. The sample lists around 28,000 clones, about 77% occurring once. Germline V gives CDR1 LNHDA, CDR2 SQIVND (reference sequence). Trimming stripped 8 bases from V and 4 bases from J, with 12 bases between. The CDR3 covers 13 residues. This clonotype originated in an adult in good health. The rearrangement links TRBV19 to TRBJ1-5; D unresolved. The material was peripheral blood, obtained on day 0 of AZD1222 vaccination. The CDR3: CASADIRNQPQHF. DNA for the CDR3: TGTGCCAGTGCTGACATCAGAAATCAGCCCCAGCATTTT.